This T cell receptor beta chain was found in a study of CD8+CD57+ T cells in acquired aplastic anemia. Study in general: Quantities of DNA derived from sorted CD4+ and CD8+ cells averaged around 3 ug.

This clonotype was counted between two and nine times. Researchers used genomic DNA as the template to profile TCR beta VDJ and CDR3. TCRdb called the reads again in MiXCR, with one record for every CDR3 protein. The sample shows about 180,000 distinct CDR3 sequences, approximately 48% of them seen only once. Germline assignment: CDR1 MGHDK and CDR2 SYGVNS. V shed 9 bases and J 9 bases; nucleotides not matched to a gene: 16. The CDR3 consists of 16 residues. Patients who underwent sequencing had shown CD8+CD57+ cell expansion by flow cytometry. The chain is built from TRBV25-1 and TRBJ2-3, with 12 bases that match TRBD1. Sequencing used sorted CD4+, CD8+, or CD8+CD57+ T cells (not recorded which) from PBMCs. This receptor was taken from a human donor with aplastic anemia. The CDR3: CARTPGGQGARITQYF. The CDR3 DNA follows: TGTGCCAGGACCCCCGGGGGACAGGGGGCGCGAATCACGCAGTATTTT.